This T cell receptor beta chain was observed in a study of blood T cell repertoires in COVID-19. Overall study: Specimens from acute and convalescent COVID-19 originated in the United States, Italy and Spain. In each case, the material was cDNA or gDNA derived from T cells, B-cell-depleted T cells, or PBMCs.

V shed 0 bases and J shed 5 bases, with 14 bases lying between them. The germline V gene has CDR1 SGHNT and CDR2 YYREEE (reference sequence). This CDR3 has 15 amino acids. As processed by the authors: Researchers report that nucleated cell counts were estimated from reference gene primer amplification. Profiled with immunoSEQ multiplex PCR; TCRdb holds only in-frame clones, not every one. The V and J calls and clone size are taken from that table; D and trimming were inferred from the DNA. The sample carries more than 150,000 clones, more than 65% recorded once. The chain links TRBV5-4 to TRBJ1-2, with a tentative D call TRBD1 (6 bases). The sample consisted of peripheral blood. The TCR originated in a woman between 50 and 59 years old with acute or convalescent COVID-19. The CDR3 is CASSLVVGAGYGYTF. Here the CDR3 DNA reads TGTGCCAGCAGCTTGGTGGTGGGGGCAGGGTATGGCTACACCTTC.